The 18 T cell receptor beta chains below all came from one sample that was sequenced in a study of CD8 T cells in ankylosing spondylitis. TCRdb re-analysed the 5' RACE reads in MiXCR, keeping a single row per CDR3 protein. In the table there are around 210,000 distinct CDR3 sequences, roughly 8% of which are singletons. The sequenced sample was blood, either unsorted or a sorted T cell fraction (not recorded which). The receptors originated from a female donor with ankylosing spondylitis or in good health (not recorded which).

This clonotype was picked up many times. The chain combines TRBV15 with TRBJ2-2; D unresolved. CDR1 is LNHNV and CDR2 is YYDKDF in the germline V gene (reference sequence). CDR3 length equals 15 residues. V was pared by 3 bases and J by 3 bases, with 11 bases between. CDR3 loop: CATSRASRYTGELFF. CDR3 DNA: TGTGCCACCAGCAGGGCTTCAAGGTACACCGGGGAGCTGTTTTTT.

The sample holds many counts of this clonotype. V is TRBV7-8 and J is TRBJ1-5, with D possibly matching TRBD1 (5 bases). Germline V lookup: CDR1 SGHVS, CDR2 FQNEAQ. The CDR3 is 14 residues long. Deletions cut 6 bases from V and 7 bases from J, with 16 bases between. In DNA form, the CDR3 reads TGTGCCAGCAGAGACGGGGGGTCGGGACAGCCCCAGCATTTT. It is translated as CASRDGGSGQPQHF.

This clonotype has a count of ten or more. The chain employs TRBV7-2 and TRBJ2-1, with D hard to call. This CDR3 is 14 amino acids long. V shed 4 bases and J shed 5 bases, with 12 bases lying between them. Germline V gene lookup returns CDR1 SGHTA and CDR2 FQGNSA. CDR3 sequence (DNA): TGTGCCAGCAGCTCATTTAGCCGCAACAATGAGCAGTTCTTC. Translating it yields CASSSFSRNNEQFF. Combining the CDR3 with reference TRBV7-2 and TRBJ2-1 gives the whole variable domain GAGVSQSPSNKVTEKGKDVELRCDPISGHTALYWYRQSLGQGLEFLIYFQGNSAPDKSGLPSDRFSAERTGGSVSTLTIQRTQQEDSAVYLCASSSFSRNNEQFFGPGTRLTVL.

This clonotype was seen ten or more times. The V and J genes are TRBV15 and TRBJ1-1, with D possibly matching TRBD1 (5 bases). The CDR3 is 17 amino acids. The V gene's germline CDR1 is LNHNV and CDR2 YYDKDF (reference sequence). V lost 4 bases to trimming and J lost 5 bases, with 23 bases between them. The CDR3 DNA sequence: TGTGCCACCAGCAAGGAACAGGACGGGTGGACTTGGACTGAAGCTTTCTTT. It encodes CATSKEQDGWTWTEAFF.

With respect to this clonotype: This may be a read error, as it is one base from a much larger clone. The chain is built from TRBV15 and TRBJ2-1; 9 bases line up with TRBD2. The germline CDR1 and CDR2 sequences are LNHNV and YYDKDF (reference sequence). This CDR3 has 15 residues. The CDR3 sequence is CTTSREIAGVGEQFF. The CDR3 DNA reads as TGTACCACCAGCAGAGAGATAGCGGGAGTAGGCGAGCAGTTCTTC.

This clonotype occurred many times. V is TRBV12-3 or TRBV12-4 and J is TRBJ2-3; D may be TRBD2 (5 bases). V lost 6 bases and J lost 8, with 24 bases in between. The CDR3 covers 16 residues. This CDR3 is CASSPPSLASSGTQYF. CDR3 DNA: TGTGCCAGCAGCCCCCCCTCCCTCGCTAGCTCGGGTACGCAGTATTTT.

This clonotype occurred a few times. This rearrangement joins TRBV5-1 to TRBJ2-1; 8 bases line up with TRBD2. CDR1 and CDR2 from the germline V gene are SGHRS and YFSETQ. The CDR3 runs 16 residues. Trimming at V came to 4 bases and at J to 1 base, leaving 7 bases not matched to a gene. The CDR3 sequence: CASSREGGGSYNEQFF. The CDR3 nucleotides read TGCGCCAGCAGCCGGGAGGGGGGTGGGTCCTACAATGAGCAGTTCTTC.

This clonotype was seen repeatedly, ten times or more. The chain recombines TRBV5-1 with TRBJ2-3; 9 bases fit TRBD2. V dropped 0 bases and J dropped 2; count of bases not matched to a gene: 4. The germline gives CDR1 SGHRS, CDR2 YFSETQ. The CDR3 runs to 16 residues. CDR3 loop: CASSLGLADLTDTQYF. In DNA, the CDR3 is TGCGCCAGCAGCTTGGGACTAGCGGATCTCACAGATACGCAGTATTTT.

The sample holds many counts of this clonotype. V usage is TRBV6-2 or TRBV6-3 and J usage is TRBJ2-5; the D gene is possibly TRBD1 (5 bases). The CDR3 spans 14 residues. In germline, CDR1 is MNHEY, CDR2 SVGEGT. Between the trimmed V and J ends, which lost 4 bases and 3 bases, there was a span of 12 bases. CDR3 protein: CASSFLLREETQYF. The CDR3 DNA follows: TGTGCCAGCAGTTTCTTGCTCAGGGAAGAGACCCAGTACTTC.

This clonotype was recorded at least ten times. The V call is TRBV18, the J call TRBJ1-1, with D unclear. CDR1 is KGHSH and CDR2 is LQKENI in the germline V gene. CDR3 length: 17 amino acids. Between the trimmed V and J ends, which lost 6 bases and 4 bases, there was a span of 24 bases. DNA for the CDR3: TGTGCCAGCTCCCCATCCACCGGAGCCTCACGGGTCACTGAAGCTTTCTTT. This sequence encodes CASSPSTGASRVTEAFF.

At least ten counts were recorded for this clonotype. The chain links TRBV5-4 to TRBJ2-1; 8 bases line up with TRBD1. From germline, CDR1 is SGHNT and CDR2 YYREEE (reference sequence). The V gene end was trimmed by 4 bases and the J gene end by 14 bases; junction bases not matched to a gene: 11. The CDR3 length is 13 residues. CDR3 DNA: TGTGCCAGCAGCCCCACAAACAGGGGGAACAAGTTCTTC. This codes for CASSPTNRGNKFF.

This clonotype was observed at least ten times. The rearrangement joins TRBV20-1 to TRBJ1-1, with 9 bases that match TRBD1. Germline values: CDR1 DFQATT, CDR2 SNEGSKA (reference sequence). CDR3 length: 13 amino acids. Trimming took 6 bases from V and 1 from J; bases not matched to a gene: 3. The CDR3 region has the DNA TGCAGTGCCCCGGGACAGGGGAACACTGAAGCTTTCTTT. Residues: CSAPGQGNTEAFF.

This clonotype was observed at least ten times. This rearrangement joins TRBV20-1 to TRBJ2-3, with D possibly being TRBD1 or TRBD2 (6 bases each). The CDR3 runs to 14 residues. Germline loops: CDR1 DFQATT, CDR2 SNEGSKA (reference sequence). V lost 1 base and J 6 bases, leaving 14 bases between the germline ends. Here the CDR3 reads CSARGQRGGDTQYF. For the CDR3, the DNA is TGCAGTGCTAGAGGGCAGCGAGGGGGGGATACGCAGTATTTT.

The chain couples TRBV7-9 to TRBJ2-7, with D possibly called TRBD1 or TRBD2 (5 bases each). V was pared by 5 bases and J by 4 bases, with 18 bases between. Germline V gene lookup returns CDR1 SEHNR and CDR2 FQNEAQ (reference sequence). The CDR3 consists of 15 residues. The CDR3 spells CASSPHRAGTYEQYF. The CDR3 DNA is TGTGCCAGCAGCCCTCATAGAGCCGGGACGTACGAGCAGTACTTC.

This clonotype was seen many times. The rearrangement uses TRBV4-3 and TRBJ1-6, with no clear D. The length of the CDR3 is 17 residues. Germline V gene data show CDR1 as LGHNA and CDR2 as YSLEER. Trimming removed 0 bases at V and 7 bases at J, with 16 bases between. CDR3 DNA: TGCGCCAGCAGCCAAGACCCCCACGGGGTCGGGAATTCACCCCTCCACTTT. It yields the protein CASSQDPHGVGNSPLHF.

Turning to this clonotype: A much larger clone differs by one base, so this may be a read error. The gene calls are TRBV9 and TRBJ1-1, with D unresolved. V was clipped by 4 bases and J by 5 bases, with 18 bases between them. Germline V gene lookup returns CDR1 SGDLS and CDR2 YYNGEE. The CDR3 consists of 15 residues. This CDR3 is CASSPRVDVRTEAFF. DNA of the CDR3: TGTGCCAGCAGCCCCCGGGTCGACGTTCGGACTGAAGCTTTCTTT.

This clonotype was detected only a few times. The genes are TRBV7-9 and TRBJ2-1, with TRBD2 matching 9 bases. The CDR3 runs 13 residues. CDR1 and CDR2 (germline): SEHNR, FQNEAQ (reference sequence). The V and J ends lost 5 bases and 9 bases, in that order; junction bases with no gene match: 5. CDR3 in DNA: TGTGCCAGCAGCGTTAGCGGGAGTCTTGAGCAGTTCTTC. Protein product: CASSVSGSLEQFF.

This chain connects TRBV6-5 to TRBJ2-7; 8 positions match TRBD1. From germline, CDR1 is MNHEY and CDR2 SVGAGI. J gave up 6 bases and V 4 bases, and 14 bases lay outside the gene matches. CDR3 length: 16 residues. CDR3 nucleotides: TGTGCCAGCAGTTCGCCTAGGACAGGGAAGAAGAGCGAGCAGTACTTC. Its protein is CASSSPRTGKKSEQYF.